This T cell receptor (beta chain) was sequenced for a study of control samples from healthy donors and cancer patients. Profiling relied on immunoSEQ multiplex PCR, and the TCRdb table lists in-frame clones only, not all of them. The data contain roughly 60,000 clones, around 94% of them singletons. The sequenced sample was blood. The clonotype comes from a young man in good health.

CDR3 sequence (DNA): TGTGCCAGCAGCGAATGGGACTCCCCCCGAGCAGATACGCAGTATTTT. Protein product: CASSEWDSPRADTQYF. The chain couples TRBV9 to TRBJ2-3; D is perhaps TRBD2 (6 bases). V was shortened by 3 bases and J by 4 bases, with 18 bases between the two germline ends. Per the germline V gene, CDR1 is SGDLS and CDR2 is YYNGEE. The CDR3 is 16 residues long.